This TCR beta chain was captured in a study of blood T cell repertoires in COVID-19. The V segment lost 2 bases and the J segment 3 bases; nucleotides outside the gene matches: 0. Germline V gene sequence: CDR1 KGHSH, CDR2 LQKENI. This CDR3 spans 14 amino acids. The assay was immunoSEQ multiplex PCR, and TCRdb's table has in-frame clones only and misses some. The data contain about 210,000 clones, 80% to 90% of them seen just once; the ten biggest clones take up under 13%. In this sample, this clone turned up once. This clonotype was sampled from a man between 18 and 29 years old with acute COVID-19. The chain carries TRBV18 and TRBJ2-7; TRBD2 aligns across 11 bases. Sequencing was carried out using PBMCs or T cells enriched from blood (not recorded which). CDR3 sequence reads: CASSPGTSGYEQYF. CDR3 coding DNA: TGTGCCAGCTCACCAGGGACTAGCGGCTACGAGCAGTACTTC.